This TCR beta chain was recovered during a study of blood T cell repertoires in COVID-19. V was trimmed by 1 base and J by 9 bases, leaving 14 bases between them. The CDR3 is 14 residues long. The germline gives CDR1 SGHDT, CDR2 YYEEEE. Only in-frame clones appear in the TCRdb table, and some are missing; sequencing was by immunoSEQ multiplex PCR. This table holds 200,000 to 250,000 clones, about 90% found once. Sequenced input: peripheral blood. The chain recombines TRBV5-6 with TRBJ1-5; D remains ambiguous. This TCR came from a man in his late teens or twenties with active or convalescent COVID-19. As DNA, the CDR3 is TGTGCCAGCAGCTTGCGGTCAAATTATGCGCCCCAGCATTTT. It translates to CASSLRSNYAPQHF.